These T cell receptor beta chains were read from a single sample in a study of early T cells in non-severe SARS-CoV-2 infection. TCRdb independently ran MiXCR on the 5' RACE reads; one entry per CDR3 protein. The sample holds tens of thousands of distinct CDR3 sequences, 6.2% seen once. The sequenced sample consisted of whole blood. Receptors were obtained from an adult who was a healthcare worker with PCR-confirmed SARS-CoV-2 infection or an uninfected control (not recorded which). CDR3s include the opening cysteine and the closing phenylalanine or tryptophan. The D gene is left open where the match is weak. Clone size is stated in some rows and not others, as once, few, many or a class when expanded.

D | J | V | size | DNA | CDR3
TRBD1 | TRBJ2-7 | TRBV7-9 | many | TGTGCCAGCAGCCTTGGGACAGGGTCCTACGAGCAGTACTTC | CASSLGTGSYEQYF
TRBD1 | TRBJ1-5 | TRBV11-2 | many | TGTGCCAGCAGCTCAACAGGGGATAGCAATCAGCCCCAGCATTTT | CASSSTGDSNQPQHF
NA | TRBJ1-6 | TRBV11-2 | NA | TGTGCCAGCAGCTTAATTTTACCAGGACTATATAATTCACCCCTCCACTTT | CASSLILPGLYNSPLHF
TRBD2 | TRBJ2-1 | TRBV6-4 | many | TGTGCCAGCAGTGCCCATAGCGGGGGGGCCAATGAGCAGTTCTTC | CASSAHSGGANEQFF
TRBD1 | TRBJ2-7 | TRBV12-3/TRBV12-4 | NA | TGTGCCAGCAGCTTCGGACAGGATGATTCCTACGAGCAGTACTTC | CASSFGQDDSYEQYF
NA | TRBJ2-3 | TRBV7-2 | few | TGTGCCAGCAGCTTTATGAGGGGCGGAGGAGATACGCAGTATTTT | CASSFMRGGGDTQYF
NA | TRBJ2-7 | TRBV5-1 | few | TGCGCCAGCAGCTTGGCAATCCCACGATGGGGCTACGAGCAGTACTTC | CASSLAIPRWGYEQYF
NA | TRBJ1-5 | TRBV9 | many | TGTGCCAGCAGCGTAGATCATGGCCTCAATCAGCCCCAGCATTTT | CASSVDHGLNQPQHF
TRBD2 | TRBJ2-3 | TRBV4-3 | many | TGCGCCAGCAGCCAAGCCAGCGGGGGGGCAGATACGCAGTATTTT | CASSQASGGADTQYF
NA | TRBJ2-5 | TRBV30 | few | TGTGCCTGGAGTGTGGCACAAGAGACCCAGTACTTC | CAWSVAQETQYF
NA | TRBJ2-1 | TRBV6-5 | many | TGTGCCAGCAGGGGGACGGGGTACAATGAGCAGTTCTTC | CASRGTGYNEQFF
NA | TRBJ2-3 | TRBV15 | NA | TGTGCCACCAGCAGCGGGGGCAACACAGATACGCAGTATTTT | CATSSGGNTDTQYF
TRBD1 | TRBJ1-1 | TRBV29-1 | NA | TGCAGCACGGACAGGTCGAACACTGAAGCTTTCTTT | CSTDRSNTEAFF
TRBD1 | TRBJ1-4 | TRBV5-4 | many | TGTGCCAGCGGCGGACAGGGGAGTGAAAAACTGTTTTTT | CASGGQGSEKLFF
TRBD1 | TRBJ1-5 | TRBV19 | NA | TGTGCCAGTAGTGGGGACAGGAGCGGAAGCAATCAGCCCCAGCATTTT | CASSGDRSGSNQPQHF
NA | TRBJ2-5 | TRBV7-2 | few | TGTGCCAGCAGCATCCTCAACGGGGCTTCGTACCAAGAGACCCAGTACTTC | CASSILNGASYQETQYF
NA | TRBJ1-1 | TRBV12-3/TRBV12-4 | many | TGTGCCAGCAGTGCAGCGGGGGGAACTGAAGCTTTCTTT | CASSAAGGTEAFF
TRBD1 | TRBJ1-6 | TRBV19 | many | TGTGCCAGTCAGATCGTCACAGGGGGCGGTTCACCCCTCCACTTT | CASQIVTGGGSPLHF
NA | TRBJ2-2 | TRBV7-6 | NA | TGTGCCAGCACCCCCCTGTTCGGCACCGGGGAGCTGTTTTTT | CASTPLFGTGELFF
NA | TRBJ2-3 | TRBV6-1 | few | TGTGCCAGCAGACGATTAGCAGCGATCACAGATACGCAGTATTTT | CASRRLAAITDTQYF
TRBD1 | TRBJ1-5 | TRBV2 | few | TGTGCCAGCGGAAAAGACAGGGACAATCAGCCCCAGCATTTT | CASGKDRDNQPQHF
NA | TRBJ2-3 | TRBV20-1 | many | TGCAGTGCCATAGGCACAGATACGCAGTATTTT | CSAIGTDTQYF
NA | TRBJ1-4 | TRBV18 | many | TGTGCCAGCTCACCAGGAACAGGATCGGGTGAAAAACTGTTTTTT | CASSPGTGSGEKLFF
NA | TRBJ1-5 | TRBV7-9 | many | TGTGCCAGCAGCGGGGGGGCCTTTGTGAGGAATCAGCCCCAGCATTTT | CASSGGAFVRNQPQHF
NA | TRBJ1-1 | TRBV12-3/TRBV12-4 | many | TGTGCCAGCAGCCCTAACTCGGACACTGAAGCTTTCTTT | CASSPNSDTEAFF
TRBD1 | TRBJ2-3 | TRBV4-2 | NA | TGTGCCAGCAGCCAAGGGACGAACAGGGGGAGCACAGATACGCAGTATTTT | CASSQGTNRGSTDTQYF
TRBD1 | TRBJ1-3 | TRBV7-9 | NA | TGTGCCAGCAGCTCTACAGGGGCCATCTCTGGAAACACCATATATTTT | CASSSTGAISGNTIYF
NA | TRBJ2-1 | TRBV30 | many | TGTGCCTGGAGTGTGCGGACTAACAACAATGAGCAGTTCTTC | CAWSVRTNNNEQFF
NA | TRBJ2-7 | TRBV6-1 | few | TGTGCCAGCAGTGAAGCGGCCGGGGGCGCAGGGTTGAAAGTCTACGAGCAGTACTTC | CASSEAAGGAGLKVYEQYF
NA | TRBJ2-7 | TRBV7-6 | NA | TGTGCCAGCAGCGCCGGGGACTACGAGCAGTACTTC | CASSAGDYEQYF
NA | TRBJ1-1 | TRBV10-3 | NA | TGTGCCATCAGGTTAGGGGTCGTCGCTGAAGCTTTCTTT | CAIRLGVVAEAFF
TRBD2 | TRBJ2-3 | TRBV30 | many | TGTGCCTGGAGTCGGGGTAGCGGGGGTAGAGATACGCAGTATTTT | CAWSRGSGGRDTQYF
NA | TRBJ1-6 | TRBV7-2 | many | TGTGCCAGCAGCTTCCAAAGTGGGGGCAATTCACCCCTCCACTTT | CASSFQSGGNSPLHF
TRBD1 | TRBJ2-3 | TRBV19 | few | TGTGCCAGTGGGGGACAGCCTAGCACAGATACGCAGTATTTT | CASGGQPSTDTQYF
TRBD1 | TRBJ1-5 | TRBV2 | many | TGTGCCAGCAGAATGGACAGGGGTGGGGATCAGCCCCAGCATTTT | CASRMDRGGDQPQHF
NA | TRBJ1-5 | TRBV18 | few | TGTGCCAGCTCACCTGGAGGCCGTAGCAATCAGCCCCAGCATTTT | CASSPGGRSNQPQHF
NA | TRBJ2-7 | TRBV7-9 | few | TGTGCCAGCAGCTTAGCGAACGAGCAGTACTTC | CASSLANEQYF
NA | TRBJ1-6 | TRBV5-1 | NA | TGCGCCAGCAGCTTGGAGGGGTATAATTCACCCCTCCACTTT | CASSLEGYNSPLHF
NA | TRBJ2-3 | TRBV20-1 | many | TGCAGTGCTAGAACTACTGGCCCCACAGATACGCAGTATTTT | CSARTTGPTDTQYF
TRBD1 | TRBJ2-1 | TRBV15 | many | TGTGCCACCGCCGGGACAGGGCTACACAATGAGCAGTTCTTC | CATAGTGLHNEQFF
NA | TRBJ2-5 | TRBV27 | NA | TGTGCCAGCAGGACCTTAGTCGGCGGTACCAAAGAGACCCAGTACTTC | CASRTLVGGTKETQYF
NA | TRBJ2-3 | TRBV11-2 | many | TGTGCCAGCAGCTGGCCGATTCGGGGATCCCGCACAGATACGCAGTATTTT | CASSWPIRGSRTDTQYF
NA | TRBJ2-5 | TRBV7-2 | many | TGTGCCAGCAGCCTGGGAACAGGACTTCAGGAGACCCAGTACTTC | CASSLGTGLQETQYF
NA | TRBJ2-3 | TRBV12-3/TRBV12-4 | many | TGTGCCAGCAGCCCCACAACCCGGACAGTGAGTAGCACAGATACGCAGTATTTT | CASSPTTRTVSSTDTQYF
TRBD1 | TRBJ2-3 | TRBV29-1 | few | TGCAGCGTTCAAAGGAGCCTGAGAGGGGGCAACACAGATACGCAGTATTTT | CSVQRSLRGGNTDTQYF
NA | TRBJ2-7 | TRBV9 | many | TGTGCCAGCAGCCCAGGGGGGCCCTCCTACGAGCAGTACTTC | CASSPGGPSYEQYF